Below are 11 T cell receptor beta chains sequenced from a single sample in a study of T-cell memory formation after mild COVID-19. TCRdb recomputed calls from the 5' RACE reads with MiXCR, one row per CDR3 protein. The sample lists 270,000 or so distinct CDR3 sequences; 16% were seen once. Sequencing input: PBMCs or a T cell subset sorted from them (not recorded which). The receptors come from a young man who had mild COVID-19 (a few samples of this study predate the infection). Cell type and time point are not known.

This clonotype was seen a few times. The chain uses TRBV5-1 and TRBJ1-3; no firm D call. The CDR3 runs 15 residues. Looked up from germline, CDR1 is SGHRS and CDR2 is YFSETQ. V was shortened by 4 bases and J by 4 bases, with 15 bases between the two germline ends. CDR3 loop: CASSPGHTRGNTIYF. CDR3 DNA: TGCGCCAGCAGCCCCGGGCATACCCGAGGAAACACCATATATTTT.

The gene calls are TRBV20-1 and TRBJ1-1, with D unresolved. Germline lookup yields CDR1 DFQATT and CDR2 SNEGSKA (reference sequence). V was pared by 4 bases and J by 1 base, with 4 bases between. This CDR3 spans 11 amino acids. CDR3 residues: CSAIANTEAFF. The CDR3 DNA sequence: TGCAGTGCTATCGCGAACACTGAAGCTTTCTTT.

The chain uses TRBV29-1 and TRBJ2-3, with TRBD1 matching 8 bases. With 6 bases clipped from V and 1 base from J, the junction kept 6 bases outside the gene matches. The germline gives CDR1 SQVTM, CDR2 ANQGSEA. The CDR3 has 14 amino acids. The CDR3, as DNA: TGCAGCGTGGAACCGGGACAGGGCACAGATACGCAGTATTTT. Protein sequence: CSVEPGQGTDTQYF.

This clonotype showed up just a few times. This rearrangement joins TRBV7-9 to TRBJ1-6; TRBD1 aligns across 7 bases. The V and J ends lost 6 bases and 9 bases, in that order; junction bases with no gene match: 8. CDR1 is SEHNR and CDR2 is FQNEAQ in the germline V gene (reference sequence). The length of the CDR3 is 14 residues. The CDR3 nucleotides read TGTGCCAGCAGACTTACAGGGGAGCGTTCACCCCTCCACTTT. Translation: CASRLTGERSPLHF. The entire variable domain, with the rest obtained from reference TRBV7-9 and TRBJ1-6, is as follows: DTGVSQNPRHKITKRGQNVTFRCDPISEHNRLYWYRQTLGQGPEFLTYFQNEAQLEKSRLLSDRFSAERPKGSFSTLEIQRTEQGDSAMYLCASRLTGERSPLHFGNGTRLTVT.

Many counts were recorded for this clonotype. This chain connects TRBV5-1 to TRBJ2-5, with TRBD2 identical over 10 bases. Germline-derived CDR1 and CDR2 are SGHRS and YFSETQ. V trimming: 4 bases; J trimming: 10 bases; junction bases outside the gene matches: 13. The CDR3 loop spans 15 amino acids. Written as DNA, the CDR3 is TGCGCCAGCAGCCCCGGGACTAGCGCTGGTGGGATCCAGTACTTC. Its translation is CASSPGTSAGGIQYF.

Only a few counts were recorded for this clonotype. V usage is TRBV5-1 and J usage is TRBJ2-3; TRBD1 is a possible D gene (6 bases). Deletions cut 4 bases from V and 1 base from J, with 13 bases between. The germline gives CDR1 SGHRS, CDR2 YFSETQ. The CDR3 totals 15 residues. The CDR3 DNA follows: TGCGCCAGCAGCCTAAACAGGGCCGGCACAGATACGCAGTATTTT. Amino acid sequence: CASSLNRAGTDTQYF.

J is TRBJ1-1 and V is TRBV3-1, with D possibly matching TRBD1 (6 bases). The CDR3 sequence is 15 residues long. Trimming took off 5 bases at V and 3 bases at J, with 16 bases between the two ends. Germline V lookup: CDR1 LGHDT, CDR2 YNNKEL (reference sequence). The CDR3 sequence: CASSYNSGADTEAFF. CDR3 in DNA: TGTGCCAGCAGCTATAATTCGGGGGCGGACACTGAAGCTTTCTTT.

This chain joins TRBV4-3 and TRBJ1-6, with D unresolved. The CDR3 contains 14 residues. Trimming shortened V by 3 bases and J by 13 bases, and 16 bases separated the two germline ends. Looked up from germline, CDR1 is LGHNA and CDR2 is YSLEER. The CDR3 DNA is TGCGCCAGCAGCCAGGACTACCGGATAGGCCCCCTCCACTTT. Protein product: CASSQDYRIGPLHF.

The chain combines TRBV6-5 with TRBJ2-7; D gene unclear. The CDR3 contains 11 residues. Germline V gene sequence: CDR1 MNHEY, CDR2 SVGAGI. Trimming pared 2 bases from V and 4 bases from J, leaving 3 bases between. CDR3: CASSYLYEQYF. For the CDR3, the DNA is TGTGCCAGCAGTTACCTATACGAGCAGTACTTC.

The CDR3 nucleotides are TGCGCCAGCGGCCTGGACAGCCCTTTCACTGAAGCTTTCTTT. This sequence encodes CASGLDSPFTEAFF. The chain carries TRBV5-1 and TRBJ1-1; possibly TRBD1 for D (6 bases). The CDR3 length is 14 residues. V gave up 7 bases and J gave up 4 bases, with 17 bases separating them. Looked up from germline, CDR1 is SGHRS and CDR2 is YFSETQ. Looking up the rest from reference TRBV5-1 and TRBJ1-1 gives the full variable domain: KAGVTQTPRYLIKTRGQQVTLSCSPISGHRSVSWYQQTPGQGLQFLFEYFSETQRNKGNFPGRFSGRQFSNSRSEMNVSTLELGDSALYLCASGLDSPFTEAFFGQGTRLTVV.

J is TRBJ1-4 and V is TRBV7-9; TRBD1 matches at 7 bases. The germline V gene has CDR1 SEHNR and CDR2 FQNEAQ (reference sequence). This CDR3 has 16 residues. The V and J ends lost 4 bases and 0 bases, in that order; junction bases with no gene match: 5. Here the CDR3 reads CASSSTGVATNEKLFF. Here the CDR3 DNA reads TGTGCCAGCAGCTCCACAGGGGTTGCAACTAATGAAAAACTGTTTTTT. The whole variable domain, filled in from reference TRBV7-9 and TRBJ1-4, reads DTGVSQNPRHKITKRGQNVTFRCDPISEHNRLYWYRQTLGQGPEFLTYFQNEAQLEKSRLLSDRFSAERPKGSFSTLEIQRTEQGDSAMYLCASSSTGVATNEKLFFGSGTQLSVL.